This T cell receptor beta chain is from a study of T cell repertoires in cytomegalovirus infection. The wider study: Both CMV infection and a matching HLA type were indicated by public TCR beta signatures.

TCRdb analysed the reads with MiXCR anew, one entry per CDR3 protein. This sample yields around 440,000 distinct CDR3 sequences, of which roughly 12% are seen a single time; 10% belongs to the top ten. Whole-study findings and limits: Using cumulative public TCR beta family frequency, the authors identified those who carried CMV together with the relevant HLA. HLA-C-restricted TCR beta clonotypes specific for CMV led the ex vivo response.

Trimming removed 5 bases at V and 2 bases at J, with 13 bases between. CDR3 length equals 15 residues. Germline lookup yields CDR1 PRHDT and CDR2 FYEKMQ (reference sequence). In the case of this clonotype: Its antigen remains unidentified.

V is TRBV13 and J is TRBJ2-1, with a weak D call TRBD1 (7 bases). The TCR sequence derives from a human donor in good health (CMV status not recorded). Some clones in this sample may be carry-over from other donors' samples. Sequencing was carried out using PBMCs. The DNA of the CDR3 is TGTGCCAGCAGCCGAGGGGGCGGGGCCTACAATGAGCAGTTCTTC. It specifies CASSRGGGAYNEQFF.